This T cell receptor (beta chain) was captured in a study of T-cell reconstitution after alpha-beta-depleted transplantation in children. The authors prepared the TCRbeta library with unique molecular identifiers. Each CDR3 protein is one row after TCRdb ran MiXCR on the PCR reads. Here the sample spans 600,000 to 700,000 distinct CDR3 sequences, about 15% being singletons. The CDR3 is 16 amino acids. V was clipped by 5 bases and J by 0 bases, with 11 bases between them. Germline V CDR1 and CDR2: LNHNV, YYDKDF (reference sequence). The sequence was obtained from a human donor who donated a stem cell graft to a child with acute myeloid leukemia. The chain combines TRBV15 with TRBJ2-6; D is ambiguous. The sample here was PBMCs from the stem cell graft donor, taken from the stem cell graft. The CDR3 DNA follows: TGTGCCACCAGCGAAGGGTGGACCTCTGGGGCCAACGTCCTGACTTTC. Its protein product is CATSEGWTSGANVLTF.